The present TCR beta chain was sequenced within a study of T cell changes during pregnancy in multiple sclerosis. The assay was immunoSEQ multiplex PCR, and TCRdb's table has in-frame clones only and misses some. The top ten clones hold 1.5% to 2% of a sample with under 100,000 clones, under 95% of them seen once. Germline loops: CDR1 MNHEY, CDR2 SVGAGI. The V gene lost 0 bases and the J gene lost 6 bases, with 11 bases spanning the gap. CDR3 length equals 14 residues. The clonotype comes from a female donor in good health, enrolled as a control in a pregnancy study. The source material was peripheral blood, sampled in the first trimester of pregnancy. J is TRBJ1-1 and V is TRBV6-5; possibly TRBD1 for D (5 bases). Written as DNA, the CDR3 is TGTGCCAGCAGTTACTCGGCCAGGGTGGCTGAAGCTTTCTTT. It translates to CASSYSARVAEAFF.